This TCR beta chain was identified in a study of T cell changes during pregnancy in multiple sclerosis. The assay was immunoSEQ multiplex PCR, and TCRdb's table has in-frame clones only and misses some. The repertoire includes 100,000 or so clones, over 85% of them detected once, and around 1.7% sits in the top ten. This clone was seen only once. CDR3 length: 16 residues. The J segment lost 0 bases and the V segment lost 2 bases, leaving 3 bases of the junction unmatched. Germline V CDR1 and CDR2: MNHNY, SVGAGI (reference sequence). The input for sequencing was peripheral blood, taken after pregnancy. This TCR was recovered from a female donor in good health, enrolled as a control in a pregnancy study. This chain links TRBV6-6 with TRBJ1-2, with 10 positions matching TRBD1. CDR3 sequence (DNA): TGTGCCAGCAGTTACGGGACAGGGGCCCCTAACTATGGCTACACCTTC. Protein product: CASSYGTGAPNYGYTF.